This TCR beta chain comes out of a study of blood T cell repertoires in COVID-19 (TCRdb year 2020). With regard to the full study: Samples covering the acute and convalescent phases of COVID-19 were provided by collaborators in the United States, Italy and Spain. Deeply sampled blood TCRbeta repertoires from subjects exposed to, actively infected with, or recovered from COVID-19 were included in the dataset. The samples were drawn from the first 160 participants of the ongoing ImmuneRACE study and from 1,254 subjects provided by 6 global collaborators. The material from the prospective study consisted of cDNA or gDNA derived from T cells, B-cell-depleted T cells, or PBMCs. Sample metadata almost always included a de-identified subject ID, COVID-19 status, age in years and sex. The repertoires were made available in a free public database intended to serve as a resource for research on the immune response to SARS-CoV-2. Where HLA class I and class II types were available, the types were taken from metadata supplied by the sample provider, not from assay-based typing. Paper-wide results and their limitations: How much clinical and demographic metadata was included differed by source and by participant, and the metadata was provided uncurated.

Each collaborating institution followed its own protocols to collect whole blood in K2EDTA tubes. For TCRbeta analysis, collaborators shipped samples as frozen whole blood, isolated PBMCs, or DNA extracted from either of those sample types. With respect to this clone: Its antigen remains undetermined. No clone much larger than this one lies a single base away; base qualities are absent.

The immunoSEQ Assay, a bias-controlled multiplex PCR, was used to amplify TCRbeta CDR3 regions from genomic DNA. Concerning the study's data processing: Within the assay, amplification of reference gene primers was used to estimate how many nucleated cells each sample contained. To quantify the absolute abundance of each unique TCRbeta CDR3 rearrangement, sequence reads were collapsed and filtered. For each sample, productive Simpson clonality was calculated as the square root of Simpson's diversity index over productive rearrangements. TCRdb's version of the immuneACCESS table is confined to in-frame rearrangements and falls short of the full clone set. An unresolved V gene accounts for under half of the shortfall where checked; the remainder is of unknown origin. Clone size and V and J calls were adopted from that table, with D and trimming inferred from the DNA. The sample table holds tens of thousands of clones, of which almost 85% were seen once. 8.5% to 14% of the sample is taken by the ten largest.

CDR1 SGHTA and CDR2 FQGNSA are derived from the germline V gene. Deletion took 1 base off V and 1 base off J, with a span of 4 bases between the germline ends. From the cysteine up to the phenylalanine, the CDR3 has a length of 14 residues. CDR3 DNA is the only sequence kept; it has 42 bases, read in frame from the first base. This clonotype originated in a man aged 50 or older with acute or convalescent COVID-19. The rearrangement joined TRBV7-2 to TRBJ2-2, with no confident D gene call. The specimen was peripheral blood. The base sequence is TGTGCCAGCAGCTTAGTCAGGAACACCGGGGAGCTGTTTTTT. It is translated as CASSLVRNTGELFF.